Presented here are 20 T cell receptor beta chains from one specimen sequenced in a study of T-cell reconstitution after alpha-beta-depleted transplantation in children listed by TCRdb under 2016. The intended sense of this specimen's treatment or condition label: allogeneic hematopoietic cell transplantation with graft depleted of TCRalphabeta T cells and CD19 B cells. Library creation used PCR. Sequencing relied on an Illumina HiSeq 2500. TCR libraries were prepared with molecular barcoding, using unique molecular identifiers to normalize TCRbeta repertoire quantification. TCRdb handled the public reads itself, with Q25 trimming in fastp and clone calling in MiXCR, and kept productive beta chains. Under each unique CDR3 protein, matching rows form one entry showing the most common genes and DNA. A total of about 600,000 distinct CDR3 sequences appear in this sample, about 23% of them only once. Approximately 14% of the sample goes to the ten largest clones.

Specimen: PBMCs, mostly from graft donor cells, collected 360 days after TCRalphabeta/CD19-depleted stem cell transplant. These receptors were taken from a boy under two years old who had a stem cell transplant for acute myeloid leukemia, so the T cells may come from the graft donor.

The table lists this clonotype with many counts. The chain carries TRBV6-5 and TRBJ2-7; 10 nucleotides align to TRBD1. Unmatched junction bases numbered 9, after V lost 6 bases and J lost 4 bases. The CDR3 extends over 15 amino acids. The germline V gene encodes CDR1 MNHEY and CDR2 SVGAGI. The CDR3 DNA reads TGTGCCAGCAGCCGCAGCGGGACAGGGGCGTACGAGCAGTACGTC. Its translation: CASSRSGTGAYEQYV.

This clonotype appeared many times. This chain connects TRBV20-1 to TRBJ2-2; a possible D gene is TRBD1 (6 bases). Germline CDR1 and CDR2: DFQATT and SNEGSKA (reference sequence). V lost 3 bases, J lost 0 bases, and 11 bases lay in between. CDR3 length equals 15 residues. The CDR3 nucleotides read TGCAGTGCTAGCGGGACAACCTCGAACACCGGGGAGCTGTTTTTT. This sequence encodes CSASGTTSNTGELFF.

This clonotype came up many times. The V and J genes are TRBV7-2 and TRBJ2-3; 12 nucleotides match TRBD2. CDR3 length: 15 amino acids. V lost 6 bases and J lost 4; bases outside the gene matches: 5. Germline assignment: CDR1 SGHTA and CDR2 FQGNSA. CDR3 protein: CASSSGLAGPDTQYF. CDR3 coding DNA: TGTGCCAGCAGTTCCGGACTAGCGGGGCCAGATACGCAGTATTTT.

The V call is TRBV11-3, the J call TRBJ2-5; possibly TRBD2 for D (5 bases). V was shortened by 4 bases and J by 7 bases, with 16 bases between the two germline ends. The length of the CDR3 is 14 residues. In germline, CDR1 is SGHNT, CDR2 YENEEA. The chain's CDR3 is CASSSFVAAGTQYF. The CDR3 DNA sequence: TGTGCCAGCAGCTCCTTCGTGGCCGCGGGGACCCAGTACTTC.

Only a few counts were recorded for this clonotype. The chain couples TRBV28 to TRBJ2-5, with D hard to call. The CDR3 is 12 amino acids. V lost 7 bases, J lost 5 bases, and 11 bases lay in between. Germline assignment: CDR1 MDHEN and CDR2 SYDVKM. CDR3: CASNKIGETQYF. For the CDR3, the DNA is TGTGCCAGCAATAAGATAGGGGAGACCCAGTACTTC.

The chain carries TRBV12-3 or TRBV12-4 and TRBJ1-1; D is uncertain. V was trimmed by 7 bases and J by 8 bases, leaving 17 bases between them. The length of the CDR3 is 13 residues. The CDR3 region has the DNA TGTGCCAGCATCCCAGACGGCCTCCCAGAAGCTTTCTTT. This sequence encodes CASIPDGLPEAFF.

This clonotype showed up many times. The chain recombines TRBV7-2 with TRBJ2-3; 11 bases line up with TRBD2. Germline lookup yields CDR1 SGHTA and CDR2 FQGNSA. Trimming took 5 bases from V and 5 from J; bases not matched to a gene: 12. This CDR3 is 17 amino acids long. Here the CDR3 DNA reads TGTGCCAGCAGCGGGTTACTAGCGGGGGCCGGCGGAGATACGCAGTATTTT. Translation: CASSGLLAGAGGDTQYF.

The chain recombines TRBV14 with TRBJ2-7; D call uncertain. Trimming cost V 4 bases and J 3 bases, with 13 bases left between them. Germline V gene lookup returns CDR1 SGHDN and CDR2 FVKESK. The CDR3 spans 14 residues. CDR3 amino acids: CASSPTTNNYEQYF. The CDR3 DNA sequence: TGTGCCAGCAGCCCCACTACAAACAACTACGAGCAGTACTTC.

This clonotype was seen at least ten times. The gene calls are TRBV6-1 and TRBJ1-5; D is ambiguous. The CDR3 length is 15 residues. Trimming took 7 bases from V and 2 from J, leaving 15 bases between them. Looked up from germline, CDR1 is MNHNS and CDR2 is SASEGT. CDR3 sequence reads: CASTLPGPGNQPQHF. The CDR3 nucleotides are TGTGCCAGCACTCTACCCGGACCCGGCAATCAGCCCCAGCATTTT.

The rearrangement uses TRBV20-1 and TRBJ2-1, with TRBD2 matching 13 bases. The CDR3 totals 14 residues. CDR1 and CDR2 from the germline V gene are DFQATT and SNEGSKA (reference sequence). As DNA, the CDR3 is TGCAGGGTCGGACTAGCGGGGGTCTACAATGAGCAGTTCTTC. Translated, it gives CRVGLAGVYNEQFF.

The V gene is TRBV12-3 or TRBV12-4, the J gene TRBJ2-7, with a possible D match to TRBD2 (6 bases). The ends were cut back, 3 bases at V and 1 base at J, with 10 bases in the middle. This CDR3 is 14 amino acids long. The CDR3 region has the DNA TGTGCCAGCAGTTTGGCAGGGAGGTCCTACGAGCAGTACGTC. It is translated as CASSLAGRSYEQYV.

The chain has TRBV20-1 and TRBJ2-3; unclear D gene. CDR1 DFQATT and CDR2 SNEGSKA come from the germline V gene (reference sequence). V was cut by 1 base and J by 2 bases, with 16 bases left in between. The length of the CDR3 is 16 residues. In DNA, the CDR3 is TGCAGTGCTAGAGGACCGTCGACACCCATCACAGATACGCAGTATTTT. Protein product: CSARGPSTPITDTQYF.

The chain uses TRBV27 and TRBJ2-3, with 8 bases matching TRBD1. CDR3 length: 16 amino acids. Trimming cost V 3 bases and J 6 bases; bases outside gene matches: 11. CDR1 MNHEY and CDR2 SMNVEV come from the germline V gene (reference sequence). CDR3 residues: CASSFTAGGLEDTQYF. CDR3 sequence (DNA): TGTGCCAGCAGTTTTACGGCAGGGGGCTTAGAGGATACGCAGTATTTT.

This clonotype turned up a few times. This rearrangement joins TRBV29-1 to TRBJ2-2; 10 bases are a match to TRBD1. The CDR3 is made up of 14 amino acids. V was clipped by 7 bases and J by 2 bases; unmatched bases: 4. Looked up from germline, CDR1 is SQVTM and CDR2 is ANQGSEA. CDR3 sequence: CSAWDRGNTGELFF. DNA of the CDR3: TGCAGCGCCTGGGACAGGGGAAACACCGGGGAGCTGTTTTTT.

This clonotype was counted many times. The J gene is TRBJ2-2, the V gene TRBV5-1; 9 bases agree with TRBD2. Germline V gene lookup returns CDR1 SGHRS and CDR2 YFSETQ. V was clipped by 4 bases and J by 7 bases; unmatched bases: 14. The length of the CDR3 is 17 residues. The CDR3 nucleotides read TGCGCCAGCAGCCCCCTCGCTAGCGGGAATAACGGCGGGGAGCTGTTTTTT. It codes for CASSPLASGNNGGELFF.

This clonotype has a handful of counts. The chain uses TRBV7-2 and TRBJ2-5, with TRBD2 matching 8 bases. V lost 5 bases to trimming and J lost 13 bases; unmatched junction nucleotides: 9. Germline V CDR1 and CDR2: SGHTA, FQGNSA. The CDR3 has 12 residues. The CDR3 nucleotides are TGTGCCAGCAGCCCCCACCTAGCGGGTCCGTACTTC. Translated: CASSPHLAGPYF.

This sequence joins TRBV9 and TRBJ2-7; TRBD2 is a possible D gene (6 bases). Deletions cut 3 bases from V and 2 bases from J, with 9 bases between. CDR3 size: 13 residues. Germline V lookup: CDR1 SGDLS, CDR2 YYNGEE. The CDR3 region has the DNA TGTGCCAGCAGCGATGGCGGGGCCTACGAGCAGTACTTC. Amino acids: CASSDGGAYEQYF.

This clonotype was counted ten times or more. The rearrangement links TRBV29-1 to TRBJ2-1; TRBD2 matches at 11 bases. Germline V gene data show CDR1 as SQVTM and CDR2 as ANQGSEA. The CDR3 length is 16 residues. The V segment lost 4 bases and the J segment 0 bases; nucleotides outside the gene matches: 5. The CDR3 DNA reads as TGCAGCGTTGGAGGCACTAGCGGGGGCTCCTACAATGAGCAGTTCTTC. This codes for CSVGGTSGGSYNEQFF.

This clonotype was seen repeatedly, ten times or more. The chain links TRBV7-9 to TRBJ2-2, with D unclear. From germline, CDR1 is SEHNR and CDR2 FQNEAQ (reference sequence). The CDR3 is 16 residues long. Trimming removed 5 bases from V and 3 bases from J, with 16 bases in between. CDR3 in DNA: TGTGCCAGCAGCCCACATAAGCTGGCGGACACCGGGGAGCTGTTTTTT. Protein product: CASSPHKLADTGELFF. Full variable domain (outside the CDR3, taken from reference TRBV7-9 and TRBJ2-2): DTGVSQNPRHKITKRGQNVTFRCDPISEHNRLYWYRQTLGQGPEFLTYFQNEAQLEKSRLLSDRFSAERPKGSFSTLEIQRTEQGDSAMYLCASSPHKLADTGELFFGEGSRLTVL.

There are many counts of this clonotype. The chain uses TRBV20-1 and TRBJ2-7; 11 positions agree with TRBD2. The CDR3 is 14 residues long. Germline-derived CDR1 and CDR2 are DFQATT and SNEGSKA (reference sequence). V lost 5 bases, J lost 2 bases, and 5 bases stayed unmatched. The CDR3 sequence: CSAPPTSGAYEQYV. Written as DNA, the CDR3 is TGCAGTGCTCCCCCGACTAGCGGGGCCTACGAGCAGTACGTC.